This TCR beta chain comes out of a study of blood T cell repertoires in COVID-19. This clone was recorded a few times. Sequenced by immunoSEQ multiplex PCR; TCRdb stores in-frame clones only, minus some. The table records 250,000 or so clones, around 84% of them present only once. Germline lookup yields CDR1 ENHRY and CDR2 SYGVKD. V was trimmed by 2 bases and J by 0 bases, leaving 11 bases between them. This CDR3 spans 16 amino acids. Participant-given clinical history determined each cohort assignment. The clonotype originates from a woman aged 45 to 65 who had been exposed to COVID-19. V usage is TRBV10-3 and J usage is TRBJ1-3; no firm D call. The sequenced material came from PBMCs or T cells enriched from blood (not recorded which). The CDR3 nucleotides read TGTGCCATCAGTGAGGCCCAGGTCAGCTCTGGAAACACCATATATTTT. Translating gives CAISEAQVSSGNTIYF.